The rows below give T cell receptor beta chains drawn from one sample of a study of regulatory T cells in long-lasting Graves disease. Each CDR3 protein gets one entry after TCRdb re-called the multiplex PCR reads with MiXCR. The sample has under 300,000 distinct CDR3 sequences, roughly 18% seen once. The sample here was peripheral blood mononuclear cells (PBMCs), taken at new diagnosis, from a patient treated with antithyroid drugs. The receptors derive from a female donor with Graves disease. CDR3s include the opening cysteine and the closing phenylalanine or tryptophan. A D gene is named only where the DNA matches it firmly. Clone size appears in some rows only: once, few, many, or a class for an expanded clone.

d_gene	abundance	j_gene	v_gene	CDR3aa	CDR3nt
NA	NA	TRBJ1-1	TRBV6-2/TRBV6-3	CASRPRGEGMNTEAFF	TGTGCCAGCAGACCTCGGGGTGAGGGGATGAACACTGAAGCTTTCTTT
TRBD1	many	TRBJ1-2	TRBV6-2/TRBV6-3	CASRTGPGYTF	TGTGCCAGCCGGACAGGGCCCGGCTACACCTTC
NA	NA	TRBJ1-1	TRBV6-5	CASSYSADEAFF	TGTGCCAGCAGTTACTCGGCAGACGAAGCTTTCTTT
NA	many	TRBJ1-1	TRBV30	CAWIFQGKAEAFF	TGTGCCTGGATCTTTCAGGGGAAAGCTGAAGCTTTCTTT
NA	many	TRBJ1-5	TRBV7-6	CASSLINQPQHF	TGTGCCAGCAGCTTAATTAATCAGCCCCAGCATTTT
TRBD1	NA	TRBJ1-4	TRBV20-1	CSAWDSSFATNEKLFF	TGCAGTGCTTGGGACAGCAGTTTCGCAACTAATGAAAAACTGTTTTTT
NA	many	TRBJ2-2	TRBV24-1	CATSDLGRESTGELFF	TGTGCCACCAGTGATTTGGGCAGGGAGAGCACCGGGGAGCTGTTTTTT
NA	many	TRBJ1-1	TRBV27	CASNRAGLRAEAFF	TGTGCCAGCAATCGAGCCGGGCTGAGGGCTGAAGCTTTCTTT
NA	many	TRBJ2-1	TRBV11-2	CASSQDLVSNEQFF	TGTGCCAGCAGCCAGGATCTGGTTAGCAATGAGCAGTTCTTC
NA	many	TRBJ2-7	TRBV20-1	CSALGAASSYEQYF	TGCAGTGCCCTGGGTGCGGCCAGCTCCTACGAGCAGTACTTC
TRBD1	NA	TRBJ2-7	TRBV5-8	CASSSIQGVSMEQYF	TGTGCCAGCAGCTCGATACAGGGGGTCTCGATGGAGCAGTACTTC
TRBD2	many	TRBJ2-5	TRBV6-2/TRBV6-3	CASRDHNSGGQETQYF	TGTGCCAGCAGAGACCATAATAGCGGGGGCCAAGAGACCCAGTACTTC
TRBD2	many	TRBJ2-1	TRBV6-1	CASSQTSGRDSFF	TGTGCCAGCAGTCAAACTAGCGGGAGGGATTCGTTCTTC
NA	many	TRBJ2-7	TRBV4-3	CASSQATLGGEQYF	TGCGCCAGCAGCCAAGCCACGCTAGGAGGGGAGCAGTACTTC
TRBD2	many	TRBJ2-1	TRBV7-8	CASSFPGLVSDEQFF	TGTGCCAGCAGCTTCCCGGGACTAGTTTCGGATGAGCAGTTCTTC
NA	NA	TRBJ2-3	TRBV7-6	CASSLTPGSDTQYF	TGTGCCAGCAGCTTAACGCCGGGGTCAGATACGCAGTATTTT
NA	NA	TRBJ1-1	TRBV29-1	CSVEGVYQGVEAFF	TGCAGCGTTGAAGGTGTTTACCAGGGAGTTGAGGCTTTCTTT
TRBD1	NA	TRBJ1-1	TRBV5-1	CASSLVRTGGAGTEAFF	TGCGCCAGCAGCTTGGTTCGGACAGGGGGCGCGGGCACTGAAGCTTTCTTT
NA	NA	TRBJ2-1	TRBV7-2	CAGSVQGTGGEQFF	TGTGCCGGCAGCGTACAGGGGACGGGGGGTGAGCAGTTCTTC
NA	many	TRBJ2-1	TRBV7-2	CASSFRLENNEQFF	TGTGCCAGCAGCTTCCGACTCGAGAACAATGAGCAGTTCTTC
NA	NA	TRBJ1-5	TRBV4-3	CASSQDLGAGDYSNQPQHF	TGCGCCAGCAGCCAAGATCTCGGGGCAGGAGATTATAGCAATCAGCCCCAGCATTTT
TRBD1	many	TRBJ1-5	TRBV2	CASSDRTGLQPQHF	TGTGCCAGCAGTGATAGGACAGGTCTGCAGCCCCAGCATTTT
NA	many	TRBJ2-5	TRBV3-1	CASSQGVWETQYF	TGTGCCAGCAGCCAAGGGGTTTGGGAGACCCAGTACTTC
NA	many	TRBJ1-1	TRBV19	CASSNKNTEAFF	TGTGCCAGTAGTAACAAAAACACTGAAGCTTTCTTT
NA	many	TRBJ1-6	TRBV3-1	CASSFDGGLYNSPLHF	TGTGCCAGCAGCTTCGACGGGGGGCTGTATAATTCACCCCTCCACTTT
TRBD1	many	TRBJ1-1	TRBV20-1	CSAPGGNTEAFF	TGCAGTGCCCCAGGGGGCAACACTGAAGCTTTCTTT